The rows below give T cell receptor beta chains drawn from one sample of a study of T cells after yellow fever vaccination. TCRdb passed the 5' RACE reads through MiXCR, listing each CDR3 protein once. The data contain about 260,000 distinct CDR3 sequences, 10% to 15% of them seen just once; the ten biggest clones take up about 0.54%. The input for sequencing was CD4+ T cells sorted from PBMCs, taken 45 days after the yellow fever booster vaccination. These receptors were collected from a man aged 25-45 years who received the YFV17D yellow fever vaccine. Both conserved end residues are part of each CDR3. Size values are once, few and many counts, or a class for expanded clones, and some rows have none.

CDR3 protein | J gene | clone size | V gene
CASSPQVERNYEQYF | TRBJ2-7 | NA | TRBV7-2
CASTPVSVTGANEQFF | TRBJ2-1 | few | TRBV5-1
CASSLQRGDNEQFF | TRBJ2-1 | NA | TRBV11-2
CAISGGLAVTYYEQYF | TRBJ2-7 | few | TRBV10-3
CASSLPTGRGNTIYF | TRBJ1-3 | few | TRBV12-3/TRBV12-4
CASSNRGGVRDREYNEQFF | TRBJ2-1 | once | TRBV7-8
CSARGGLYEQYF | TRBJ2-7 | many | TRBV20-1
CATGAETEQFF | TRBJ2-1 | NA | TRBV6-1
CASRPGDRGFYEQYF | TRBJ2-7 | NA | TRBV6-1
CASSQGTGVSQNIQYF | TRBJ2-4 | NA | TRBV5-1
CASSLIGLAGKNTGELFF | TRBJ2-2 | NA | TRBV5-1
CATSAGTGYEQYF | TRBJ2-7 | many | TRBV15
CASSLIEVEQFF | TRBJ2-1 | many | TRBV7-9
CASSLAKGPNEQFF | TRBJ2-1 | NA | TRBV7-2
CASSGGGRVETQYF | TRBJ2-5 | NA | TRBV5-1
CASSLSGIFQETQYF | TRBJ2-5 | NA | TRBV5-1
CASSRSNEQFF | TRBJ2-1 | many | TRBV28
CASSQSPDREEQFF | TRBJ2-1 | NA | TRBV16
CATSQGQGAWGYTF | TRBJ1-2 | few | TRBV15
CSARGSGTGLTPLHF | TRBJ1-6 | NA | TRBV20-1
CASSFSPSSYEQYF | TRBJ2-7 | NA | TRBV18
CASAPGRPTNEKLFF | TRBJ1-4 | NA | TRBV7-2
CASSLVKLAGGSDTQYF | TRBJ2-3 | few | TRBV5-1
CASSYAHLGKLNYGYTF | TRBJ1-2 | few | TRBV6-2/TRBV6-3
CASSRAGTGQETQYF | TRBJ2-5 | few | TRBV7-7
CASSYSGSGIPDTQYF | TRBJ2-3 | many | TRBV6-5
CASSYASGSRNEQFF | TRBJ2-1 | few | TRBV6-5
CASSSATGKYEQYF | TRBJ2-7 | NA | TRBV11-3
CASSASLVPGANVLTF | TRBJ2-6 | once | TRBV5-1
CSAKTGGLGNIQYF | TRBJ2-4 | few | TRBV20-1
CASTHSGTNTGELFF | TRBJ2-2 | NA | TRBV5-1
CASTDRVYEQYF | TRBJ2-7 | many | TRBV28
CASSLALFSYEQYF | TRBJ2-7 | NA | TRBV7-2
CASSLVGGAFF | TRBJ1-1 | few | TRBV7-2
CASSRRRLAGNNEQFF | TRBJ2-1 | many | TRBV12-3/TRBV12-4
CASSSGPRGEQYF | TRBJ2-7 | few | TRBV7-2
CASSQALLETQYF | TRBJ2-3 | few | TRBV4-1
CASSQDLGREEFF | TRBJ2-1 | few | TRBV4-3
CSARDPLGETQYF | TRBJ2-5 | NA | TRBV20-1
CASSLKGLAEKGETQYF | TRBJ2-5 | few | TRBV5-1